This T cell receptor (beta chain) was profiled in a study of T-cell reconstitution after alpha-beta-depleted transplantation in children. Points from the study as a whole: Reportedly, only several hundred clones from non-depleted graft cells drove alpha-beta T-cell counts at about two months. Counts and diversity of T cells one year after transplant came mostly from newly produced T cells. Surviving recipient T cells and intrathymic progenitors accounted for some patients' high TCRbeta diversity at day 60.

About this clonotype itself: Its antigen is unknown.

Unique molecular identifiers were incorporated during preparation of the TCRbeta library. One entry per CDR3 protein, called by TCRdb with MiXCR from the PCR reads. The data show fewer than 250,000 distinct CDR3 sequences, about a sixth seen once. The CDR3 runs to 13 residues. Trimming stripped 3 bases from V and 1 base from J, with 10 bases between. Germline CDR1 DFQATT, CDR2 SNEGSKA (reference sequence). The chain employs TRBV20-1 and TRBJ2-7, with a tentative D call TRBD2 (7 bases). The TCR was taken from a male patient between 2 and 15 years old who had a stem cell transplant for acute lymphoblastic leukemia, so the T cells may come from the graft donor. Sequencing used PBMCs, mostly from graft donor cells, obtained 360 days after TCRalphabeta/CD19-depleted stem cell transplant. CDR3: CSASGGPSYEQYF. For the CDR3, the DNA is TGCAGTGCTAGCGGGGGGCCATCCTACGAGCAGTACTTC.